This TCR beta chain was found in a study of control samples from healthy donors and cancer patients. Trimming cost V 1 base and J 4 bases; bases outside gene matches: 6. The CDR3 spans 15 residues. Germline lookup yields CDR1 SGHVS and CDR2 FNYEAQ. The protocol was immunoSEQ multiplex PCR, while the TCRdb copy is restricted to in-frame clones and leaves out a portion. The repertoire includes about 70,000 clones, around 87% of them detected once, and 2% to 2.5% sits in the top ten. Sequenced material: PBMCs. The gene calls are TRBV7-6 and TRBJ2-5; 7 nucleotides line up with TRBD2. This clonotype originated in a woman in her 50s with head and neck cancer. The CDR3 loop is CASSLGAGMRETQYF. CDR3 sequence (DNA): TGTGCCAGCAGCTTAGGAGCGGGGATGAGAGAGACCCAGTACTTC.